Sequencing of this TCR beta chain was carried out in a study of blood T cell repertoires in COVID-19. The protocol was immunoSEQ multiplex PCR, while the TCRdb copy is restricted to in-frame clones and leaves out a portion. The data hold hundreds of thousands of clones, with about 87% observed a single time. The sample was peripheral blood. The clonotype was recovered from a man younger than 30 with COVID-19, enrolled during active disease.

CDR3 nucleotide sequence: TGTGCCAGCAGTGAATTGAGGACAGGGGCGGCAGATACGCAGTATTTT. Its translation: CASSELRTGAADTQYF. The chain uses TRBV25-1 and TRBJ2-3; 9 nucleotides line up with TRBD1. This CDR3 has 16 residues. V trimming: 1 base; J trimming: 4 bases; junction bases outside the gene matches: 6. CDR1 is MGHDK, CDR2 SYGVNS, per germline.